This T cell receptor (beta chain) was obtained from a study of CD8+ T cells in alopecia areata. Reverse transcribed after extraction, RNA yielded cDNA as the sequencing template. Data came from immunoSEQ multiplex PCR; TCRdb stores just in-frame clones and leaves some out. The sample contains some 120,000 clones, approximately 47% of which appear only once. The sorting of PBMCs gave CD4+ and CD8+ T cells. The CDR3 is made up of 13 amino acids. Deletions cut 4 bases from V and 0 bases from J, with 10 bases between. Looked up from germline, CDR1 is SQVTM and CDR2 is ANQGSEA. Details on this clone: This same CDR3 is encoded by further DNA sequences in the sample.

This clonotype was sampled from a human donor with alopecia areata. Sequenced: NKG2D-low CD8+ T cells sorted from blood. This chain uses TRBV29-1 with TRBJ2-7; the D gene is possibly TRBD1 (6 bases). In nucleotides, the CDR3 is TGCAGCGTTGCGACAGGCAGCTCCTACGAGCAGTACTTC. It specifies CSVATGSSYEQYF.